This TCR beta chain was obtained from a study of CD8 T cells in Susac syndrome. The overall study: Among the sequenced Susac syndrome patients, roughly 6 had active disease while about eight were in remission.

The study, taken as a whole, reports: TEMRA cells and active patients showed peak Susac CD8+ clonal expansion.

A quantity of roughly 0.5 to 1 ug RNA underwent reverse transcription using random hexamers. immunoSEQ multiplex PCR amplified TCR beta CDR3 across 54 Vbeta, 13 Jbeta. TCRdb re-called the immunoSEQ multiplex PCR reads through MiXCR, storing one row per CDR3 protein. The profile shows about 100,000 distinct CDR3 sequences, 95% of them singletons. The CDR3 consists of 16 residues. Germline assignment: CDR1 MNHEY and CDR2 SMNVEV (reference sequence). V lost 4 bases and J lost 7, with 20 bases in between. In the case of this clonotype: Its specificity is not known.

This chain links TRBV27 with TRBJ2-1; D possibly corresponds to TRBD2 (6 bases). Sample: CD8+ T cells from PBMCs. The receptor was derived from a human donor with Susac syndrome. The CDR3 coding sequence is TGTGCCAGCAGTTCTCCCGGGAGATCCAAGGGAAATGAGCAGTTCTTC. This encodes CASSSPGRSKGNEQFF.